This TCR beta chain was captured in a study of neurological immune-mediated disorders. The CDR3 contains 16 residues. Trimming at V came to 3 bases and at J to 4 bases, leaving 10 bases not matched to a gene. Per the germline V gene, CDR1 is MDHEN and CDR2 is SYDVKM. This clonotype was seen repeatedly, ten times or more. 5'RACE employing 10-nucleotide random UMIs yielded the cDNA. MiXCR was run by TCRdb on the 5' RACE reads, yielding one entry per CDR3 protein. The table shows approximately 82,000 distinct CDR3 sequences, with about 14% occurring only once. The receptor was derived from a woman aged 45 to 65 in good health. Source material: PBMCs. The chain is built from TRBV28 and TRBJ2-3; 7 bases are a match to TRBD1. The CDR3 region is CASSFPSGQGADTQYF. The DNA of the CDR3 is TGTGCCAGCAGTTTCCCCTCTGGGCAGGGGGCAGATACGCAGTATTTT.